Shown below are 7 T cell receptor beta chains from a single sample sequenced in a study of T cell responses to AZD1222 COVID-19 vaccine. Method: immunoSEQ multiplex PCR; TCRdb's copy keeps in-frame clones and lacks some. This table has approximately 200,000 clones, approximately 93% appearing once. Source: peripheral blood, taken 28 days after the second AZD1222 dose. These receptors came from an adult who received the AZD1222 COVID-19 vaccine.

The rearrangement joins TRBV5-1 to TRBJ1-1; 8 positions agree with TRBD1. The CDR3 covers 14 residues. J lost 1 base, V lost 4 bases, and 3 bases had no gene match. Germline CDR1 SGHRS, CDR2 YFSETQ. The CDR3 protein is CASSVGTGNTEAFF. Here the CDR3 DNA reads TGCGCCAGCAGCGTTGGGACAGGGAACACTGAAGCTTTCTTT.

The V gene is TRBV28, the J gene TRBJ1-2; D is uncertain. There are 17 residues in the CDR3. Trimming stripped 9 bases from V and 7 bases from J, with 30 bases between. Germline V lookup: CDR1 MDHEN, CDR2 SYDVKM. CDR3 bases: TGTGCCAGTTTCTCACCCGGAGAGGAGGTAACGGGTGGTGGCTACACCTTC. Its protein is CASFSPGEEVTGGGYTF.

The J gene is TRBJ2-7, the V gene TRBV29-1, with D hard to call. The V and J ends lost 1 base and 6 bases respectively, with 13 bases between them. CDR1 SQVTM and CDR2 ANQGSEA come from the germline V gene. The CDR3 extends over 13 amino acids. CDR3 DNA: TGCAGCGTTGAAGGCCAGAAAGAAGGCGAGCAGTACTTC. Residues: CSVEGQKEGEQYF.

This chain uses TRBV29-1 with TRBJ2-5; D is perhaps TRBD1 or TRBD2 (6 bases each). Germline loops: CDR1 SQVTM, CDR2 ANQGSEA. This CDR3 spans 15 amino acids. Trimming removed 7 bases from V and 5 bases from J, with 23 bases in between. Written as DNA, the CDR3 is TGCAGCGGTGGGGGCGCGGCAGGCCGGGAGGAGACCCAGTACTTC. Residues: CSGGGAAGREETQYF. The whole variable domain, remainder taken from reference TRBV29-1 and TRBJ2-5, is SAVISQKPSRDICQRGTSLTIQCQVDSQVTMMFWYRQQPGQSLTLIATANQGSEATYESGFVIDKFPISRPNLTFSTLTVSNMSPEDSSIYLCSGGGAAGREETQYFGPGTRLLVL.

V is TRBV4-2 and J is TRBJ1-5; D gene unclear. There are 16 residues in the CDR3. V dropped 2 bases and J dropped 0 bases, with 11 bases sitting between them. Germline V gene data show CDR1 as LGHNA and CDR2 as YNFKEQ. The CDR3 region is CASSQPGQDSNQPQHF. CDR3 DNA sequence: TGTGCCAGCAGCCAACCTGGCCAAGATAGCAATCAGCCCCAGCATTTT.

The V gene is TRBV7-3, the J gene TRBJ2-3; 11 bases line up with TRBD2. The CDR3 has 16 amino acids. With V trimmed by 5 bases and J by 5 bases, 9 bases remained unmatched. Germline V lookup: CDR1 SGHTA, CDR2 FQGTGA. Here the CDR3 DNA reads TGTGCCAGCAGCAAAGTAGCGGGGGGGCAGAGAGATACGCAGTATTTT. It specifies CASSKVAGGQRDTQYF.

V gene TRBV4-2 combines with J gene TRBJ2-7; TRBD1 agrees at 8 bases. The germline CDR1 and CDR2 sequences are LGHNA and YNFKEQ. This CDR3 is 17 amino acids long. V was pared by 1 base and J by 3 bases, with 11 bases of the junction left unmatched. The CDR3 sequence is CASSQVSAGTGLYEQYF. CDR3 nucleotides: TGTGCCAGCAGCCAAGTGTCCGCCGGGACAGGACTCTACGAGCAGTACTTC.